This TCR beta chain is from a study of T cell responses to AZD1222 COVID-19 vaccine (dated by TCRdb to the early 2020s). About the full investigation: A total of 230 or so trial participants underwent TCR sequencing, of whom some 210 received two doses of AZD1222 and about 25 received two doses of the MenACWY control vaccine. Trial participants were enrolled into age subgroups of 18-55, 56-69 and 70-plus years, which contained approximately 150, 30 and 60 TCR-sequenced participants, respectively. Results and caveats for the whole study, not just this receptor: Spike-specific TCR breadth and depth rose significantly after two AZD1222 doses compared with day 0 and with MenACWY recipients. The 56-69-year group was small, and its depth increase did not reach significance, likely because of low power. Vaccine-associated CD4 TCRs spanned the whole spike protein, with dominant responses in regions 160-218 and 743-854. Participants were mostly white British, with more females than males. The authors suggested clonal diversity may have been underestimated. Conclusions about previously exposed vaccinees were limited because only six AZD1222 recipients were SARS-CoV-2 seropositive at baseline. Reportedly, close to half of the unique spike-specific TCRs recognized epitopes lying outside the regions that are mutated in the B.1.351 and B.1.1.7 variants. Because no day 14 peak-response samples were available, the repertoires could be characterized only after the peak T cell response.

Comments on this clone: Its binding antigen is unknown. Base quality data are lacking; no much larger clone is found one base away.

The CDR3 regions of human TCRbeta chains were subjected to immunosequencing. For the original study's pipeline: TCRs in the repertoires were matched against a reference library of SARS-CoV-2-specific TCRs that had been generated with the MIRA antigen-specificity platform. Breadth meant the fraction of unique TCRs that were SARS-CoV-2-associated, whereas depth meant the fraction of total T cells that were SARS-CoV-2-associated. Using the MIRA data, each spike-specific TCR was mapped to the spike region that the TCR reacts to and placed in a CD4 or CD8 class. Log10-transformed breadth and depth values were compared by one-way ANOVA with Sidak's multiple comparisons tests. Entries here come from immuneACCESS through TCRdb and include only in-frame sequences with V and J called. Some clones fail to appear in such tables; in the studies checked, an unresolved V gene covers under half of the shortfall, and the cause of the remainder is unknown. For V, J and clone size, that table is used; D and trimming come from the DNA. The table for this sample lists approximately 100,000 clones; roughly 87% of them were counted only once. Jointly, the top ten make up 2% to 2.5% of the sample.

The germline V gene (reference sequence) sets CDR1 to SGHKS and CDR2 to YYEKEE. V gives up 2 bases and J gives up 7 bases, and the segment between their germline ends measures 6 bases. Including cysteine and phenylalanine, the CDR3 has 12 amino acids. The entry retains the CDR3 DNA only, 36 bases that are in frame from base 1. Per the publication, the time point label means: about 28 days (+/-7) after the second vaccine dose. Because spike-specific TCR depth and breadth did not differ between the two schedules, AZD1222 recipients who got a second dose at roughly 4 weeks were pooled with those who got a second dose at roughly 12 weeks. Vaccinee samples were obtained from the UK trials COV001 and COV002, which included a single-blind randomized controlled phase 2/3 trial of AZD1222 (ChAdOx1 nCoV-19) in healthy adults. Trial participant PBMC samples were collected at day 0 and day 28 after the second dose for TCRbeta chain sequencing.

Sample: peripheral blood, taken 28 days after the second AZD1222 dose. The chain employs TRBV5-5 and TRBJ1-4; too little of a D gene remains to name it. The clonotype was recovered from an adult who received the AZD1222 COVID-19 vaccine. CDR3 loop: CASSFEGEKLFF. The nucleotides read TGTGCCAGCAGCTTCGAAGGTGAAAAACTGTTTTTT.